This passage covers 10 T cell receptor beta chains from one sample sequenced in a study of shared clonotypes between healthy human individuals. CD8 cells classed as naive were CD45RO-negative and positively selected for CCR7, excluding terminally differentiated effector memory CD45RA+ cells. TCRdb's table, derived via immunoSEQ multiplex PCR, lists solely in-frame clones and lacks some. This sample carries around 1.9 million clones, about 92% of them seen once, and the ten largest clones take under 2%. The sequencing sample was made of naive CD8+ T cells from PBMCs. These receptors all come from a man in his late teens or twenties in good health. Some clones in this sample may be carry-over from other donors' samples.

This CDR3 is CASNSGYSYEQYF. DNA of the CDR3: TGTGCCAGTAATAGCGGGTACTCCTACGAGCAGTACTTC. This chain joins TRBV28 and TRBJ2-7, with 7 bases identical to TRBD2. The CDR3 contains 13 residues. V gave up 9 bases and J gave up 0 bases; unmatched junction bases: 5. Germline V gene sequence: CDR1 MDHEN, CDR2 SYDVKM.

The chain joins TRBV5-4 to TRBJ2-7, with D perhaps assigned TRBD1 or TRBD2 (5 bases each). The CDR3 covers 17 residues. From germline, CDR1 is SGHNT and CDR2 YYREEE (reference sequence). Trimming removed 4 bases from V and 7 bases from J, with 27 bases in between. The CDR3 is CASSPNRGSGLIREQYF. Written as DNA, the CDR3 is TGTGCCAGCAGCCCTAACAGAGGATCGGGGCTGATACGTGAGCAGTACTTC.

The chain links TRBV27 to TRBJ1-2; D gene unclear. This CDR3 spans 15 amino acids. V lost 3 bases to trimming and J lost 4 bases, with 15 bases between them. Germline CDR1 MNHEY, CDR2 SMNVEV (reference sequence). The CDR3 region has the DNA TGTGCCAGCAGTTTCGCCCAGCTCAGTCCCTATGGCTACACCTTC. It encodes CASSFAQLSPYGYTF.

The chain combines TRBV19 with TRBJ2-5, with 8 bases fitting TRBD2. V dropped 5 bases and J dropped 3; count of bases not matched to a gene: 14. Germline assignment: CDR1 LNHDA and CDR2 SQIVND (reference sequence). This CDR3 is 17 amino acids long. DNA for the CDR3: TGTGCCAGTAGTCCAGAACCCCCCAGTAGCGGGGAAGAGACCCAGTACTTC. Translated: CASSPEPPSSGEETQYF.

This clone was detected once. V is TRBV28 and J is TRBJ2-3; 8 positions match TRBD1. The CDR3 consists of 18 residues. Per germline, CDR1 MDHEN and CDR2 SYDVKM. Trimming at V came to 2 bases and at J to 3 bases, leaving 13 bases not matched to a gene. CDR3 loop: CASSLPDRESFRTDTQYF. The CDR3 region has the DNA TGTGCCAGCAGTTTACCGGACAGGGAGAGTTTTCGGACAGATACGCAGTATTTT.

The chain has TRBV28 and TRBJ1-5, with 8 bases that match TRBD1. The J segment lost 4 bases and the V segment lost 6 bases, leaving 5 bases of the junction unmatched. The CDR3 contains 14 residues. The germline gives CDR1 MDHEN, CDR2 SYDVKM. This chain's CDR3 is CASSTDRENQPQHF. CDR3 nucleotides: TGTGCCAGCAGCACGGACAGGGAAAATCAGCCCCAGCATTTT.

The J gene is TRBJ1-1, the V gene TRBV7-9; 9 bases agree with TRBD1. CDR1 SEHNR and CDR2 FQNEAQ come from the germline V gene (reference sequence). The trim removed 4 bases at V and 0 bases at J, leaving 6 bases unmatched. The CDR3 covers 16 residues. CDR3 DNA sequence: TGTGCCAGCAGCTGGCGGACAGGGGCTTTGAACACTGAAGCTTTCTTT. Translated: CASSWRTGALNTEAFF.

As regards this clone: The same CDR3 is also encoded by other DNA sequences in this sample. The chain has TRBV9 and TRBJ1-3; unclear D gene. This CDR3 spans 12 amino acids. V gave up 2 bases and J gave up 3 bases, with 3 bases separating them. CDR1 is SGDLS and CDR2 is YYNGEE in the germline V gene. CDR3 in DNA: TGTGCCAGCAGCGTCAGTGGAAACACCATATATTTT. Protein product: CASSVSGNTIYF. Drawing the rest from reference TRBV9 and TRBJ1-3, the complete variable domain is DSGVTQTPKHLITATGQRVTLRCSPRSGDLSVYWYQQSLDQGLQFLIQYYNGEERAKGNILERFSAQQFPDLHSELNLSSLELGDSALYFCASSVSGNTIYFGEGSWLTVV.

This clone has a single count. The V gene is TRBV27, the J gene TRBJ1-1, with D uncertain. V was trimmed by 5 bases and J by 0 bases, leaving 10 bases between them. Germline CDR1 MNHEY, CDR2 SMNVEV (reference sequence). The CDR3 totals 14 residues. CDR3 nucleotides: TGTGCCAGCAGTCCGCAGGATATGAACACTGAAGCTTTCTTT. This codes for CASSPQDMNTEAFF.

V and J are TRBV4-1 and TRBJ2-5, with 9 bases lining up with TRBD2. The CDR3 is 15 amino acids. Germline assignment: CDR1 MGHRA and CDR2 YSYEKL. After removal of 1 base from V and 9 bases from J, the junction contained 9 bases not matched to a gene. CDR3 region: CASSQAPGGRGAQYF. The CDR3 region has the DNA TGCGCCAGCAGCCAAGCTCCCGGCGGGAGGGGGGCCCAGTACTTC.